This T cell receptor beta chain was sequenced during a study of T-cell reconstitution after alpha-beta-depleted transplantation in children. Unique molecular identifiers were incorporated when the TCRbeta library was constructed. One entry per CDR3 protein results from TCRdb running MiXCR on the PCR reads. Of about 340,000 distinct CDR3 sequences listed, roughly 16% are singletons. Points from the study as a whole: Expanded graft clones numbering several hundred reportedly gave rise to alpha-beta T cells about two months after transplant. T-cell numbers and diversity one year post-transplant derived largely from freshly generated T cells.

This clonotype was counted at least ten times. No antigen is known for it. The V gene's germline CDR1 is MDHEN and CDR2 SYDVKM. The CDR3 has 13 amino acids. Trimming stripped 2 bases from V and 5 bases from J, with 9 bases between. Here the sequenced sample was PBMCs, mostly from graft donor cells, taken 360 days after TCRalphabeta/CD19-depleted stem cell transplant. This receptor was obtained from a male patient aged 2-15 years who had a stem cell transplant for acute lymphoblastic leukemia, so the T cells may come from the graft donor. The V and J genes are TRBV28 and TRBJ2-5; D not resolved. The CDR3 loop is CASSLGTVETQYF. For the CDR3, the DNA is TGTGCCAGCAGTTTAGGCACTGTTGAGACCCAGTACTTC.